A single sample is the source of the 24 T cell receptor beta chains below, sequenced in a study of technical replicates of blood from a handful of donors. Method: immunoSEQ multiplex PCR; TCRdb's copy keeps in-frame clones and lacks some. The sample holds around 89,000 clones, approximately 94% seen once. Sequenced material: T cells isolated from PBMCs. Receptors originate from a human donor in good health.

The V gene is TRBV6-1, the J gene TRBJ2-3; the match to TRBD2 covers 9 bases. The CDR3 is made up of 16 amino acids. Germline assignment: CDR1 MNHNS and CDR2 SASEGT. The J segment lost 2 bases and the V segment lost 3 bases, leaving 6 bases of the junction unmatched. DNA for the CDR3: TGTGCCAGCAGTGAGATCCTAGCGGGGTACACAGATACGCAGTATTTT. Residues: CASSEILAGYTDTQYF.

The genes are TRBV5-1 and TRBJ2-5; TRBD2 agrees at 10 bases. J gave up 4 bases and V 2 bases, and 5 bases lay outside the gene matches. Germline loops: CDR1 SGHRS, CDR2 YFSETQ. The length of the CDR3 is 15 residues. Here the CDR3 reads CASSLNSGRRETQYF. CDR3 DNA: TGCGCCAGCAGCTTAAATAGCGGGAGGAGAGAGACCCAGTACTTC. The full variable domain, rest sourced from reference TRBV5-1 and TRBJ2-5, is KAGVTQTPRYLIKTRGQQVTLSCSPISGHRSVSWYQQTPGQGLQFLFEYFSETQRNKGNFPGRFSGRQFSNSRSEMNVSTLELGDSALYLCASSLNSGRRETQYFGPGTRLLVL.

The chain uses TRBV18 and TRBJ2-5; no clear D gene. Germline CDR1 reads KGHSH; CDR2 reads LQKENI. The CDR3 loop spans 12 amino acids. Trimming cost V 6 bases and J 4 bases, with 9 bases left between them. CDR3 DNA: TGTGCCAGCTCCCGAGGTGGAGAGACCCAGTACTTC. Translated: CASSRGGETQYF.

This clone was observed a single time. The chain recombines TRBV29-1 with TRBJ1-4; TRBD1 is a possible D gene (6 bases). The CDR3 sequence is 13 residues long. V gave up 6 bases and J gave up 8 bases, with 16 bases separating them. Germline lookup yields CDR1 SQVTM and CDR2 ANQGSEA. Here the CDR3 DNA reads TGCAGCGTCCTACAGGGTTTGGGCGAAAAACTGTTTTTT. Translated, it gives CSVLQGLGEKLFF.

The chain couples TRBV18 to TRBJ2-2; the D is unclear. Trimming removed 0 bases from V and 6 bases from J, with 8 bases in between. This CDR3 is 14 amino acids long. Germline CDR1 reads KGHSH; CDR2 reads LQKENI. The CDR3 coding sequence is TGTGCCAGCTCACCACCCCCCGGGTCCGGGGAGCTGTTTTTT. It encodes CASSPPPGSGELFF. Full variable domain (missing parts from reference TRBV18 and TRBJ2-2): NAGVMQNPRHLVRRRGQEARLRCSPMKGHSHVYWYRQLPEEGLKFMVYLQKENIIDESGMPKERFSAEFPKEGPSILRIQQVVRGDSAAYFCASSPPPGSGELFFGEGSRLTVL.

J is TRBJ2-1 and V is TRBV6-1; D uncertain. Germline loops: CDR1 MNHNS, CDR2 SASEGT. The germline V and J ends were trimmed by 4 bases and 8 bases, with 12 bases remaining between them. The CDR3 spans 13 residues. The CDR3 bases are TGTGCCAGCAGTGGTGTAACAGCCTATGAGCAGTTCTTC. It encodes CASSGVTAYEQFF.

The J gene is TRBJ2-3, the V gene TRBV2; possibly TRBD1 for D (6 bases). The CDR3 covers 13 residues. Germline V CDR1 and CDR2: SNHLY, FYNNEI. Trimming left V 6 bases short and J 2 bases short, with 9 bases between. CDR3 sequence: CASRQGTTDTQYF. In nucleotides, the CDR3 is TGTGCCAGCAGACAGGGAACCACAGATACGCAGTATTTT.

V and J are TRBV6-1 and TRBJ1-2; 10 bases map to TRBD1. Per the germline V gene, CDR1 is MNHNS and CDR2 is SASEGT. V was clipped by 0 bases and J by 3 bases; unmatched bases: 1. The CDR3 totals 15 residues. CDR3 nucleotides: TGTGCCAGCAGTGAAGCCGGGACAGGGGACTATGGCTACACCTTC. Amino acids: CASSEAGTGDYGYTF.

The chain is built from TRBV6-5 and TRBJ2-7; 9 bases are shared with TRBD1. Germline V CDR1 and CDR2: MNHEY, SVGAGI. Trimming took 4 bases from V and 4 from J; bases not matched to a gene: 8. This CDR3 is 15 amino acids long. In DNA form, the CDR3 reads TGTGCCAGCAGTTGGGCGGGACAGGGAGAGTACGAGCAGTACTTC. Protein sequence: CASSWAGQGEYEQYF.

This chain joins TRBV28 and TRBJ2-7; 13 nucleotides agree with TRBD2. Trimming at V came to 4 bases and at J to 2 bases, leaving 11 bases not matched to a gene. This CDR3 has 18 amino acids. Per the germline V gene, CDR1 is MDHEN and CDR2 is SYDVKM. The CDR3 DNA follows: TGTGCCAGCAGTTCCCCCCGGACTAGCGGGAGCCCAACCTACGAGCAGTACTTC. It encodes CASSSPRTSGSPTYEQYF.

V and J are TRBV7-9 and TRBJ2-7; D ambiguous. V lost 2 bases, J lost 3 bases, and 20 bases lay in between. The CDR3 sequence is 17 residues long. CDR1 is SEHNR and CDR2 is FQNEAQ in the germline V gene (reference sequence). Here the CDR3 DNA reads TGTGCCAGCAGCTTATCGAACGCCGCAAGCTTCCGCTACGAGCAGTACTTC. This sequence encodes CASSLSNAASFRYEQYF.

V usage is TRBV10-1 and J usage is TRBJ2-1, with TRBD2 identical over 12 bases. The CDR3 is 16 amino acids. V was clipped by 5 bases and J by 7 bases; unmatched bases: 9. Germline V CDR1 and CDR2: WNHNN, SYGVQD (reference sequence). The CDR3 spells CASSSTRTSGNNEQFF. The CDR3 region has the DNA TGCGCCAGCAGTTCAACCCGGACTAGCGGGAATAATGAGCAGTTCTTC.

The count of this clone is one. V and J are TRBV10-1 and TRBJ2-2; 8 bases fit TRBD1. V trimming: 5 bases; J trimming: 3 bases; junction bases outside the gene matches: 2. The germline CDR1 and CDR2 sequences are WNHNN and SYGVQD (reference sequence). The CDR3 is 14 residues long. The CDR3 spells CASSMDRDTGELFF. Here the CDR3 DNA reads TGCGCCAGCAGTATGGACAGGGACACCGGGGAGCTGTTTTTT.

The chain carries TRBV28 and TRBJ2-1, with 8 bases lining up with TRBD2. Per the germline V gene, CDR1 is MDHEN and CDR2 is SYDVKM. CDR3 length equals 15 residues. V dropped 2 bases and J dropped 10; count of bases not matched to a gene: 10. The CDR3: CASSLGETGREEQFF. The DNA of the CDR3 is TGTGCCAGCAGTTTAGGGGAGACCGGGAGGGAAGAGCAGTTCTTC.

CDR3 nucleotide sequence: TGCGCCAGCAGCTTGAGGACAGGGGGTCGGGCTTTCTTT. Amino acid sequence: CASSLRTGGRAFF. This chain links TRBV5-1 with TRBJ1-1; TRBD1 agrees at 10 bases. The CDR3 is 13 amino acids. With V trimmed by 1 base and J by 11 bases, 5 bases remained unmatched. Germline CDR1 is SGHRS and CDR2 is YFSETQ.

In this sample, this clone turned up a few times. J is TRBJ2-1 and V is TRBV11-2; possibly TRBD1 for D (5 bases). V lost 5 bases and J lost 1, with 24 bases in between. CDR1 and CDR2 (germline): SGHAT, FQNNGV. The CDR3 contains 19 residues. The CDR3 sequence is CASSMFGRDRPGSYNEQFF. The CDR3 DNA reads as TGTGCCAGCAGCATGTTTGGCAGGGATCGACCCGGGTCCTACAATGAGCAGTTCTTC.

V gene TRBV5-1 combines with J gene TRBJ1-1; the match to TRBD1 covers 10 bases. The junction had 16 bases not matched to a gene; V was cut back by 1 base and J by 7 bases. Germline lookup yields CDR1 SGHRS and CDR2 YFSETQ. The CDR3 extends over 18 amino acids. CDR3 region: CASSLFGQGQGLGDEAFF. CDR3 nucleotide sequence: TGCGCCAGCAGCTTGTTCGGACAGGGACAGGGGCTAGGGGATGAAGCTTTCTTT.

The chain links TRBV5-1 to TRBJ2-7; possibly TRBD2 for D (5 bases). The CDR3 extends over 15 amino acids. Germline loops: CDR1 SGHRS, CDR2 YFSETQ. V dropped 5 bases and J dropped 0 bases, with 15 bases sitting between them. The CDR3 is CASRADVPSSYEQYF. The CDR3 coding sequence is TGCGCCAGCAGAGCGGACGTTCCGAGCTCCTACGAGCAGTACTTC.

The chain carries TRBV19 and TRBJ1-4; no definite D call. Germline V CDR1 and CDR2: LNHDA, SQIVND (reference sequence). The CDR3 runs 17 residues. The V and J ends lost 5 bases and 1 base respectively, with 17 bases between them. CDR3 protein: CASSPRPLGGTNEKLFF. The CDR3, as DNA: TGTGCCAGTAGTCCTCGACCCCTAGGAGGAACTAATGAAAAACTGTTTTTT.

The chain uses TRBV6-1 and TRBJ1-2; 8 bases match TRBD1. The germline V gene encodes CDR1 MNHNS and CDR2 SASEGT. Trimming at V came to 3 bases and at J to 7 bases, leaving 7 bases not matched to a gene. The CDR3 covers 14 residues. In DNA, the CDR3 is TGTGCCAGCAGTGATGAGGACAGGGTTGGTGGCTACACCTTC. Translated: CASSDEDRVGGYTF.

The rearrangement links TRBV11-3 to TRBJ2-1; the match to TRBD2 covers 8 bases. V trimming: 0 bases; J trimming: 4 bases; junction bases outside the gene matches: 8. This CDR3 comprises 17 residues. The V gene's germline CDR1 is SGHNT and CDR2 YENEEA. In nucleotides, the CDR3 is TGTGCCAGCAGCTTAGACGGGGGGGGACTAGGTTACAATGAGCAGTTCTTC. This gives the protein CASSLDGGGLGYNEQFF.

The chain employs TRBV30 and TRBJ2-3; 9 bases line up with TRBD2. V dropped 0 bases and J dropped 1; count of bases not matched to a gene: 2. This CDR3 contains 15 residues. CDR1 is GTSNPN and CDR2 is SVGIG in the germline V gene (reference sequence). The DNA of the CDR3 is TGTGCCTGGAGTGTTATAGCGGGGGGCACAGATACGCAGTATTTT. It is translated as CAWSVIAGGTDTQYF.

The rearrangement links TRBV2 to TRBJ2-2; 8 bases agree with TRBD2. The CDR3 contains 17 residues. With V trimmed by 2 bases and J by 5 bases, 10 bases remained unmatched. From germline, CDR1 is SNHLY and CDR2 FYNNEI. The CDR3 coding sequence is TGTGCCAGCAGTGAATCGCCGGGGGGGCCTGGTACCGGGGAGCTGTTTTTT. It encodes CASSESPGGPGTGELFF. Based on the CDR3 plus reference TRBV2 and TRBJ2-2, the full variable domain is EPEVTQTPSHQVTQMGQEVILRCVPISNHLYFYWYRQILGQKVEFLVSFYNNEISEKSEIFDDQFSVERPDGSNFTLKIRSTKLEDSAMYFCASSESPGGPGTGELFFGEGSRLTVL.

The chain joins TRBV9 to TRBJ1-3; D not certain. The germline V gene has CDR1 SGDLS and CDR2 YYNGEE. The CDR3 spans 17 residues. Trimming removed 3 bases from V and 0 bases from J, with 16 bases in between. The CDR3 bases are TGTGCCAGCAGCGCCAGCCCGACGGGGAGCTCTGGAAACACCATATATTTT. It yields the protein CASSASPTGSSGNTIYF.